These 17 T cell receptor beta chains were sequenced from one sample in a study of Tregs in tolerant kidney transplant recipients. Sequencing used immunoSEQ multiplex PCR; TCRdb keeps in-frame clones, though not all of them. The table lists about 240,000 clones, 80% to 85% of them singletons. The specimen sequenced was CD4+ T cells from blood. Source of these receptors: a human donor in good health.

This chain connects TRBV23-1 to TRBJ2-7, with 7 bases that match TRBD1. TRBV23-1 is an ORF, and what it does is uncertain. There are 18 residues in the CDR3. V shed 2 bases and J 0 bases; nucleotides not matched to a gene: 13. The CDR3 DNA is TGCGCCAGCAGTCAAGAAAGGACAGGACATTACAGCTCCTACGAGCAGTACTTC. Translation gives CASSQERTGHYSSYEQYF.

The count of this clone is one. CDR3 coding DNA: TGCGCCAGCAGCTTGGAGGGGATGGAGACCCAGTACTTC. Protein: CASSLEGMETQYF. The chain employs TRBV5-1 and TRBJ2-5; D perhaps matches TRBD1 (5 bases). This CDR3 is built from 13 residues. V was trimmed by 0 bases and J by 5 bases, leaving 8 bases between them. Germline CDR1 SGHRS, CDR2 YFSETQ.

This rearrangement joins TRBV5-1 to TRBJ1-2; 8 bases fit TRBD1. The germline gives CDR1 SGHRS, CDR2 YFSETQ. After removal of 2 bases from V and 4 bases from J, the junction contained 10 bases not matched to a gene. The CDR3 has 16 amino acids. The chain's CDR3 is CASSFSGGAGGYGYTF. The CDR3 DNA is TGCGCCAGCAGCTTTTCAGGGGGCGCAGGGGGCTATGGCTACACCTTC.

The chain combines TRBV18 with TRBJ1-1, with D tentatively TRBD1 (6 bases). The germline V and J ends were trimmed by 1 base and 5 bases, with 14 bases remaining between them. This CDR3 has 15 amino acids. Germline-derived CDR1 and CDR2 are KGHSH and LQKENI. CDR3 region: CASSPRTGAGTEAFF. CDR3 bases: TGTGCCAGCTCACCACGTACGGGGGCAGGAACTGAAGCTTTCTTT.

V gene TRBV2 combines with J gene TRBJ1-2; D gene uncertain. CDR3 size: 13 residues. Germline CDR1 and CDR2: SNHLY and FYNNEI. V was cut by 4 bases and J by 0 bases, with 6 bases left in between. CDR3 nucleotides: TGTGCCAGCAGTGGGCAATCTAACTATGGCTACACCTTC. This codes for CASSGQSNYGYTF.

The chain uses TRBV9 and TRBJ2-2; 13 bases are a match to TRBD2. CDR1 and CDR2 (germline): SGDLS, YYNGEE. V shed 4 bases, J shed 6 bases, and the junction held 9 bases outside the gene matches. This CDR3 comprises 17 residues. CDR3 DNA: TGTGCCAGCAGCACACTAGCGGGAGGGAGGACCCCCGGGGAGCTGTTTTTT. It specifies CASSTLAGGRTPGELFF.

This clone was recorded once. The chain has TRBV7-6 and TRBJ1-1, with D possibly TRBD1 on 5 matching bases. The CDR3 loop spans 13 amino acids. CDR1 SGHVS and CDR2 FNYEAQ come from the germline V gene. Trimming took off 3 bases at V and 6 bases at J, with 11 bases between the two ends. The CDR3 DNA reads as TGTGCCAGCAGCTTCACAGGTGGTGCTGAAGCTTTCTTT. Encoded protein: CASSFTGGAEAFF.

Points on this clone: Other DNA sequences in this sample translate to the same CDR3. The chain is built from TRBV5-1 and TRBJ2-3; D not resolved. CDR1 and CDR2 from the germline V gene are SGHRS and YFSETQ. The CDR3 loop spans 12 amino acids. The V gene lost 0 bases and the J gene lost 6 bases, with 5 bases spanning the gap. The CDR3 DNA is TGCGCCAGCAGCTTGGAAGGGGATACGCAGTATTTT. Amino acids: CASSLEGDTQYF.

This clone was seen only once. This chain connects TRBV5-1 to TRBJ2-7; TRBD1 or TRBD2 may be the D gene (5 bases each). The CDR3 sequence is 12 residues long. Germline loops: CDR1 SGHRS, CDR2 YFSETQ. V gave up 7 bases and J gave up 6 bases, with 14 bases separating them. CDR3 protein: CASRGPQAEQYF. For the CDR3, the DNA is TGCGCCAGCCGGGGACCCCAAGCCGAGCAGTACTTC.

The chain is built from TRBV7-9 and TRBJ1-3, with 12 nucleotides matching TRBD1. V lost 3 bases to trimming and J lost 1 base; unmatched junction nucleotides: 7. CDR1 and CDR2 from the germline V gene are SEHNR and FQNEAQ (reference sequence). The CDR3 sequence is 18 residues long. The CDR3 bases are TGTGCCAGCAGCTTCGGGACAGGGGGCGCGGTTTCTGGAAACACCATATATTTT. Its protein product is CASSFGTGGAVSGNTIYF.

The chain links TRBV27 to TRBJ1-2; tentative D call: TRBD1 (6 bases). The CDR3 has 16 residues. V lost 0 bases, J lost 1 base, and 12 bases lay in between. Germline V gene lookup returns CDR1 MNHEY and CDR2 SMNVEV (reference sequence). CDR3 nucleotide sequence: TGTGCCAGCAGTTTATCCCCCACAGGGTTTAACTATGGCTACACCTTC. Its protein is CASSLSPTGFNYGYTF.

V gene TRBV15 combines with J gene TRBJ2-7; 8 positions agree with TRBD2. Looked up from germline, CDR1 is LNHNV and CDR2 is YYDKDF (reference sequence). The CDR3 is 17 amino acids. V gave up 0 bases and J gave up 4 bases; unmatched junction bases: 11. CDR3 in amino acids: CATSRDSRAGGIYEQYF. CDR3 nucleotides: TGTGCCACCAGCAGAGATTCCAGGGCGGGAGGTATATACGAGCAGTACTTC. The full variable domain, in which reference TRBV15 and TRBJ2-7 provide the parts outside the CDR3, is DAMVIQNPRYQVTQFGKPVTLSCSQTLNHNVMYWYQQKSSQAPKLLFHYYDKDFNNEADTPDNFQSRRPNTSFCFLDIRSPGLGDTAMYLCATSRDSRAGGIYEQYFGPGTRLTVT.

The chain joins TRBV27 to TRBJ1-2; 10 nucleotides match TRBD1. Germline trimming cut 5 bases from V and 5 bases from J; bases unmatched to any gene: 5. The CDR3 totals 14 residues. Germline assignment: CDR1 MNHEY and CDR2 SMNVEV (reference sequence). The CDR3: CASSDRGRGYGYTF. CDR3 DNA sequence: TGTGCCAGCAGTGACAGGGGGCGCGGGTATGGCTACACCTTC.

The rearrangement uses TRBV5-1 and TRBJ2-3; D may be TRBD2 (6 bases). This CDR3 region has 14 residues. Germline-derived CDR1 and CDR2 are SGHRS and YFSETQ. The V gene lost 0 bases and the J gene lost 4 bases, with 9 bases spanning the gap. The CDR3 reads CASSLAGGPDTQYF. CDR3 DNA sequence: TGCGCCAGCAGCTTGGCTGGAGGGCCAGATACGCAGTATTTT.

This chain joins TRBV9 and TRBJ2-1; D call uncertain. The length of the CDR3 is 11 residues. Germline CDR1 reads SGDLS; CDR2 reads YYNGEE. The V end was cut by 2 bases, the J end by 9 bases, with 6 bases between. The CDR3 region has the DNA TGTGCCAGCAGCGTTCTCGGTGAGCAGTTCTTC. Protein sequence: CASSVLGEQFF.

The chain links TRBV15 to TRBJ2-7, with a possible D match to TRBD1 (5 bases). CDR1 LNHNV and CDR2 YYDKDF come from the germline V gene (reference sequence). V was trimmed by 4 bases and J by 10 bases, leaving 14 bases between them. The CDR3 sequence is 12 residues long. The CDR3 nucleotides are TGTGCCACCAGCATCTCGAGCCAGGGACAGTACTTC. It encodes CATSISSQGQYF.

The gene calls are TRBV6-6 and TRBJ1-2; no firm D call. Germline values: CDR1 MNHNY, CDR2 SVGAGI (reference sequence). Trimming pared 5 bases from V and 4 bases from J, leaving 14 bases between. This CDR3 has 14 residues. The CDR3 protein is CASSLLNRGYGYTF. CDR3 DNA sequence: TGTGCCAGCAGTCTGTTGAATCGGGGCTATGGCTACACCTTC.